The TCR beta chain under discussion was sequenced for a study of T cells in Graves' hyperthyroidism and ophthalmopathy. TCR beta CDR3 region amplification was performed from RNA transcripts. TCR CDR3 underwent first-round RT-PCR with the HTBI primer set. TCRdb re-derived calls from the multiplex PCR reads in MiXCR, one entry per CDR3 protein. The data show approximately 510,000 distinct CDR3 sequences, 46% seen once. Patients having uncontrolled infection, another autoimmune disease, pregnancy or lactation were not included. Germline CDR1 SEHNR, CDR2 FQNEAQ (reference sequence). The CDR3 is made up of 16 amino acids. After removal of 1 base from V and 2 bases from J, the junction contained 5 bases not matched to a gene.

Sequenced: peripheral blood or thyroid tissue (not recorded which). This receptor was obtained from an adult woman with Graves' disease, either hyperthyroidism or ophthalmopathy (not recorded which). The chain combines TRBV7-9 with TRBJ2-7; 10 positions match TRBD2. CDR3 region: CASSLEASGGPYEQYF. The CDR3, as DNA: TGTGCCAGCAGCTTAGAGGCTAGCGGGGGACCCTACGAGCAGTACTTC.